This TCR beta chain came from a study of blood T cell repertoires in COVID-19. The wider study: The origin of the acute and convalescent COVID-19 samples was the United States, Italy and Spain.

Original data processing: Nucleated cell counts were estimated from reference gene primer amplification. Repertoires were generated with immunoSEQ multiplex PCR, while TCRdb's copy carries only in-frame clones and drops some. V, J and clone size are those of that table, while D and trimming were read from the DNA. Of under 300,000 clones listed, roughly 80% are singletons. V was shortened by 2 bases and J by 5 bases, with 13 bases between the two germline ends. This CDR3 is 16 amino acids long. Germline CDR1 reads LGHNT; CDR2 reads FRNRAP. This clonotype was sampled from a woman older than 75 with acute or convalescent COVID-19. The rearrangement uses TRBV12-5 and TRBJ1-6, with D perhaps TRBD1 (5 bases). Sequenced sample: peripheral blood. The CDR3 region has the DNA TGTGCTAGTGGTTTGTCGGCAGGGTACGATAATTCACCCCTCCACTTT. This encodes CASGLSAGYDNSPLHF.